The 7 T cell receptor beta chains in this list originate from one sample, sequenced in a study of long-term antiretroviral therapy in people with HIV. Version v3.0 of the immunoSEQ assay was performed at survey level. The protocol was immunoSEQ multiplex PCR, while the TCRdb copy is restricted to in-frame clones and leaves out a portion. This table holds tens of thousands of clones, about four fifths found once. This specimen consisted of unsorted PBMCs, obtained 1.9 years after starting antiretroviral therapy. These receptors were collected from a man aged 18 to 29 with HIV.

The chain links TRBV7-2 to TRBJ1-1; tentative D call: TRBD1 (6 bases). Trimming stripped 1 base from V and 1 base from J, with 10 bases between. Germline-derived CDR1 and CDR2 are SGHTA and FQGNSA. This CDR3 contains 15 residues. As DNA, the CDR3 is TGTGCCAGCAGCTTAGTAGAGACAGGGAACACTGAAGCTTTCTTT. This translates into CASSLVETGNTEAFF.

In DNA, the CDR3 is TGTGCCAGCAGCGTAGAGCCGAACACTGAAGCTTTCTTT. It yields the protein CASSVEPNTEAFF. The chain joins TRBV9 to TRBJ1-1; D is unclear. Looked up from germline, CDR1 is SGDLS and CDR2 is YYNGEE. This CDR3 is 13 amino acids long. The V end lost 0 bases, the J end lost 1 base, and 4 bases lay between the germline ends.

This clone was seen just once. The rearrangement joins TRBV4-2 to TRBJ2-3; D uncertain. The germline gives CDR1 LGHNA, CDR2 YNFKEQ. The CDR3 length is 15 residues. Deletions cut 0 bases from V and 3 bases from J, with 10 bases between. The CDR3 spells CASSQDYTATDTQYF. For the CDR3, the DNA is TGTGCCAGCAGCCAAGATTACACTGCTACAGATACGCAGTATTTT.

J is TRBJ2-1 and V is TRBV7-6; D not resolved. The ends were cut back, 8 bases at V and 2 bases at J, with 4 bases in the middle. The germline V gene has CDR1 SGHVS and CDR2 FNYEAQ. This CDR3 spans 11 amino acids. The CDR3 region is CASSAYNEQFF. CDR3 nucleotide sequence: TGTGCCAGCTCAGCCTACAATGAGCAGTTCTTC.

This rearrangement joins TRBV11-2 to TRBJ1-1; a weak D match, TRBD1 (5 bases). Germline V lookup: CDR1 SGHAT, CDR2 FQNNGV. V gave up 8 bases and J gave up 3 bases, with 10 bases separating them. This CDR3 region has 12 residues. The CDR3 DNA reads as TGTGCCAGCCGGCGGGGCTACACTGAAGCTTTCTTT. Its translation is CASRRGYTEAFF.

This rearrangement joins TRBV7-6 to TRBJ2-7; D is unresolved. Germline loops: CDR1 SGHVS, CDR2 FNYEAQ. The ends were cut back, 4 bases at V and 6 bases at J, with 7 bases in the middle. The CDR3 has 11 amino acids. Here the CDR3 DNA reads TGTGCCAGCAGCTCCGCCGCCGAGCAGTACGTC. Its protein is CASSSAAEQYV.

The chain employs TRBV4-1 and TRBJ2-5, with D possibly being TRBD1 (5 bases). The V end lost 0 bases, the J end lost 2 bases, and 7 bases lay between the germline ends. The CDR3 loop spans 14 amino acids. Germline CDR1 MGHRA, CDR2 YSYEKL. The CDR3 nucleotides are TGCGCCAGCAGCCAAGAACACAGGCAAGAGACCCAGTACTTC. As protein: CASSQEHRQETQYF.